This T cell receptor (beta chain) was obtained from a study of CD8 T cells in Susac syndrome. Whole-study results and caveats: Only a relatively small number of individuals were included in the TCR sequencing and HLA analysis.

This clonotype was counted once. The antigen is not known. Between the trimmed V and J ends, which lost 5 bases and 9 bases, there was a span of 19 bases. CDR3 length: 13 amino acids. CDR1 GTSNPN and CDR2 SVGIG come from the germline V gene (reference sequence). cDNA came from about 0.5 to 1 ug RNA primed by random hexamers. TCRdb ran MiXCR on the immunoSEQ multiplex PCR reads and lists one entry per CDR3 protein. The sample has some 300,000 distinct CDR3 sequences, roughly 85% seen once; the top ten hold 0.2% to 0.25%. The receptor was isolated from a human donor with multiple sclerosis. The sequenced sample was CD8+ T cells from PBMCs. J is TRBJ1-2 and V is TRBV30; no definite D call. CDR3 nucleotides: TGTGCCTGGGGTGATTTCCCCGAGAAGAGCTACACCTTC. It specifies CAWGDFPEKSYTF.